Presented here are 23 T cell receptor beta chains from one specimen sequenced in a study of cytomegalovirus exposure and HLA in healthy donors. Both 60 Vbeta primers and 13 Jbeta primers went into the PCR. Generated by immunoSEQ multiplex PCR, the TCRdb table keeps only in-frame clones and is missing some. The sample gives fewer than 250,000 clones, about 80% of which show up once; 1.5% to 2% is in the top ten. Sequences were obtained from PBMCs. These receptors were taken from a male donor in good health and CMV-seronegative.

The chain employs TRBV30 and TRBJ2-5; TRBD2 matches 9 bases. Judging by the DNA end, TRBJ2-7 fits better; the J call may be wrong. The CDR3 totals 13 residues. Germline CDR1 reads GTSNPN; CDR2 reads SVGIG (reference sequence). The CDR3 loop reads CAWTSGVTYEQYF. In nucleotides, the CDR3 is TGTGCCTGGACTAGCGGGGTCACCTACGAGCAGTACTTC.

The chain joins TRBV19 to TRBJ2-7, with D perhaps TRBD1 (5 bases). The CDR3 has 12 residues. Trimming took off 1 base at V and 6 bases at J, with 7 bases between the two ends. Per the germline V gene, CDR1 is LNHDA and CDR2 is SQIVND (reference sequence). CDR3 sequence reads: CASSIVRGEQYF. DNA for the CDR3: TGTGCCAGTAGTATAGTAAGGGGCGAGCAGTACTTC. The full variable domain, rest sourced from reference TRBV19 and TRBJ2-7, is DGGITQSPKYLFRKEGQNVTLSCEQNLNHDAMYWYRQDPGQGLRLIYYSQIVNDFQKGDIAEGYSVSREKKESFPLTVTSAQKNPTAFYLCASSIVRGEQYFGPGTRLTVT.

This rearrangement joins TRBV4-1 to TRBJ2-1; TRBD2 matches 15 bases. Germline V gene lookup returns CDR1 MGHRA and CDR2 YSYEKL. V lost 3 bases to trimming and J lost 0 bases; unmatched junction nucleotides: 3. The CDR3 consists of 18 residues. CDR3 coding DNA: TGCGCCAGCAGCCATGGGACTAGCGGGAGGAGCTCCTACAATGAGCAGTTCTTC. Translating gives CASSHGTSGRSSYNEQFF.

The rearrangement uses TRBV5-4 and TRBJ2-2; 10 bases are a match to TRBD1. The germline V gene encodes CDR1 SGHNT and CDR2 YYREEE (reference sequence). This CDR3 has 15 residues. V lost 3 bases to trimming and J lost 6 bases; unmatched junction nucleotides: 5. The CDR3 loop is CASSSADRGAGELFF. CDR3 DNA sequence: TGTGCCAGCAGCTCGGCGGACAGGGGGGCCGGGGAGCTGTTTTTT.

For this clone: A read error may produce the germline difference seen at one junction end. V is TRBV5-4 and J is TRBJ1-2, with a tentative D call TRBD1 (6 bases). The V gene's germline CDR1 is SGHNT and CDR2 YYREEE (reference sequence). The CDR3 totals 16 residues. CDR3 in amino acids: CASTLQPNRAVDGYTF. In DNA form, the CDR3 reads TGTGCCAGCACCTTGCAACCAAACAGGGCGGTGGATGGCTACACCTTC.

This sequence joins TRBV19 and TRBJ2-7; D unclear. CDR3 length: 12 residues. V was clipped by 3 bases and J by 3 bases, with 6 bases between them. Germline values: CDR1 LNHDA, CDR2 SQIVND (reference sequence). CDR3 residues: CASSISRYEQYF. The CDR3 bases are TGTGCCAGTAGTATTTCGCGCTACGAGCAGTACTTC.

The chain is built from TRBV29-1 and TRBJ2-7, with 10 bases that match TRBD1. CDR3 length equals 14 residues. The germline CDR1 and CDR2 sequences are SQVTM and ANQGSEA. With 4 bases clipped from V and 6 bases from J, the junction kept 9 bases outside the gene matches. CDR3 loop: CSVVIWGQGTEQYF. The DNA of the CDR3 is TGCAGCGTTGTTATTTGGGGACAGGGGACCGAGCAGTACTTC.

The gene calls are TRBV9 and TRBJ2-3; TRBD2 agrees at 7 bases. The germline CDR1 and CDR2 sequences are SGDLS and YYNGEE. This CDR3 has 16 amino acids. V lost 0 bases to trimming and J lost 3 bases; unmatched junction nucleotides: 7. The CDR3: CASSVGSSGSTDTQYF. The CDR3 DNA is TGTGCCAGCAGCGTAGGGAGTAGCGGGTCGACAGATACGCAGTATTTT.

V and J are TRBV10-3 and TRBJ2-2; 15 nucleotides agree with TRBD2. Trimming took 4 bases from V and 5 from J; bases not matched to a gene: 5. The length of the CDR3 is 17 residues. Germline V lookup: CDR1 ENHRY, CDR2 SYGVKD. DNA of the CDR3: TGTGCCATCAGTGGGACTAGCGGGAGGGCTCAGACCGGGGAGCTGTTTTTT. Protein sequence: CAISGTSGRAQTGELFF.

The chain couples TRBV5-1 to TRBJ2-3, with 7 nucleotides matching TRBD1. The ends lost 4 bases at V and 2 bases at J; junction bases unmatched: 7. The CDR3 has 15 amino acids. From germline, CDR1 is SGHRS and CDR2 YFSETQ. The CDR3 region has the DNA TGCGCCAGCAGCCATAACGACAGGGCCACAGATACGCAGTATTTT. As protein: CASSHNDRATDTQYF.

The V and J genes are TRBV28 and TRBJ2-1; 9 nucleotides match TRBD1. Per germline, CDR1 MDHEN and CDR2 SYDVKM. Trimming removed 6 bases from V and 3 bases from J; junction bases left unmatched: 6. The CDR3 contains 15 residues. The CDR3 coding sequence is TGTGCCAGCAGCCGACCGGGACAGGGCTACAATGAGCAGTTCTTC. Translation gives CASSRPGQGYNEQFF.

This clone was picked up a small number of times. The chain joins TRBV7-9 to TRBJ1-1, with D possibly TRBD1 on 5 matching bases. The germline gives CDR1 SEHNR, CDR2 FQNEAQ (reference sequence). This CDR3 has 13 residues. The V end was cut by 5 bases, the J end by 6 bases, with 13 bases between. CDR3: CASSNQGQSEAFF. Here the CDR3 DNA reads TGTGCCAGCAGCAATCAGGGTCAGTCTGAAGCTTTCTTT.

On this clone: One end of the junction does not line up with germline, which may come from a read error. V and J are TRBV7-9 and TRBJ1-4; 7 bases line up with TRBD1. CDR1 is SEHNR and CDR2 is FQNEAQ in the germline V gene (reference sequence). This CDR3 contains 14 residues. The CDR3 nucleotides read TGTTCCAGCAGCCCCGGACAGGTCGTAGAAAAACTGTTTTTT. Its translation is CSSSPGQVVEKLFF.

This clone was seen a few times. V usage is TRBV6-6 and J usage is TRBJ2-7; D is perhaps TRBD1 (6 bases). Germline-derived CDR1 and CDR2 are MNHNY and SVGAGI (reference sequence). This CDR3 comprises 11 residues. V was clipped by 6 bases and J by 4 bases, with 7 bases between them. CDR3 loop: CASRQGYEQYF. CDR3 nucleotide sequence: TGTGCCAGCAGACAGGGATACGAGCAGTACTTC.

The V gene is TRBV9, the J gene TRBJ2-5, with unresolved D. The J call may be in error: the DNA end matches TRBJ2-7 better. From germline, CDR1 is SGDLS and CDR2 YYNGEE. There are 12 residues in the CDR3. The CDR3, as DNA: TGTGCCAGCAGCCCAGACCTGGGCGAGCAGTACTTC. This sequence encodes CASSPDLGEQYF.

The chain has TRBV5-4 and TRBJ2-2; 8 bases agree with TRBD2. The CDR3 contains 16 residues. J was trimmed by 1 base and V by 3 bases; bases with no gene match: 5. Looked up from germline, CDR1 is SGHNT and CDR2 is YYREEE (reference sequence). CDR3 sequence: CASSSPLAGNTGELFF. The CDR3 nucleotides are TGTGCCAGCAGCTCCCCCCTAGCGGGGAACACCGGGGAGCTGTTTTTT.

The V and J genes are TRBV28 and TRBJ2-7; TRBD1 agrees at 7 bases. V was clipped by 2 bases and J by 6 bases; unmatched bases: 7. The CDR3 has 14 residues. From germline, CDR1 is MDHEN and CDR2 SYDVKM. The CDR3 sequence is CASSLLPTGLEQYF. CDR3 DNA: TGTGCCAGCAGTTTACTACCGACAGGGCTCGAGCAGTACTTC.

This chain links TRBV27 with TRBJ2-5, with D possibly matching TRBD2 (5 bases). The CDR3 loop spans 15 amino acids. Germline V gene data show CDR1 as MNHEY and CDR2 as SMNVEV (reference sequence). The V and J ends lost 3 bases and 5 bases respectively, with 16 bases between them. For the CDR3, the DNA is TGTGCCAGCAGTTTGAGGTGGGCCCCGGGGGAGACCCAGTACTTC. This sequence encodes CASSLRWAPGETQYF.

V and J are TRBV21-1 and TRBJ2-7; the D call TRBD1 from the table was never checked on the DNA. TRBV21-1 is flagged as a pseudogene. The CDR3 is 14 residues long. CDR3 bases: TGTGCCAGCAGCAAAAACATAAGGGGGCGCGAGCAGTACTTC. Amino acid sequence: CASSKNIRGREQYF.

The rearrangement uses TRBV11-2 and TRBJ1-5; possible D gene TRBD1, 6 bases. The CDR3 is 15 residues long. Germline assignment: CDR1 SGHAT and CDR2 FQNNGV. The ends were cut back, 8 bases at V and 0 bases at J, with 14 bases in the middle. DNA of the CDR3: TGTGCCAGCTCTCGGGACACCGATAGCAATCAGCCCCAGCATTTT. Translation gives CASSRDTDSNQPQHF.

The chain links TRBV10-2 to TRBJ1-5; the D gene is possibly TRBD1 (5 bases). The CDR3 has 14 residues. Germline assignment: CDR1 WSHSY and CDR2 SAAADI. V lost 6 bases and J 2 bases, leaving 11 bases between the germline ends. CDR3 sequence (DNA): TGCGCCAGCAGCCTGGACATGGGCAATCAGCCCCAGCATTTT. Amino acids: CASSLDMGNQPQHF.

The chain carries TRBV5-3 and TRBJ1-3; 9 positions match TRBD1. TRBV5-3 belongs to the ORF category, with a function that is uncertain. Trimming took 4 bases from V and 0 from J; bases not matched to a gene: 14. This CDR3 is built from 19 residues. CDR3 residues: CARSPDWDRASISGNTIYF. The CDR3 bases are TGTGCCAGAAGCCCGGATTGGGACAGGGCGTCAATCTCTGGAAACACCATATATTTT.

The gene calls are TRBV28 and TRBJ1-1, with unresolved D. This CDR3 is 13 amino acids long. The V gene lost 11 bases and the J gene lost 1 base, with 14 bases spanning the gap. Germline V gives CDR1 MDHEN, CDR2 SYDVKM. The CDR3 nucleotides are TGTGCCCTAGATTCACCGGGGAACACTGAAGCTTTCTTT. This gives the protein CALDSPGNTEAFF.